This TCR beta chain came from a study of shared clonotypes between healthy human individuals. Libraries were prepared by immunoSEQ multiplex PCR; TCRdb keeps only in-frame clonotypes and omits some of them. The repertoire consists of around 2,000,000 clones, with about 95% occurring once and the leading ten covering 0.1% to 0.15%. Study-wide points: Larger richness was generally estimated for naive than memory subsets.

As regards this clone: Its antigen is unknown.

This CDR3 spans 10 amino acids. Per the germline V gene, CDR1 is MNHEY and CDR2 is SMNVEV (reference sequence). V lost 8 bases and J 3 bases, leaving 5 bases between the germline ends. The rearrangement uses TRBV27 and TRBJ2-7; no clear D gene. Material for sequencing was naive CD4+ T cells sorted from blood. The subset denotes: CD45RA+ positively selected. This TCR was recovered from a young man in good health. The CDR3 DNA follows: TGTGCCAGCGGAAACTACGAGCAGTACTTC. Translated, it gives CASGNYEQYF.